The sequence of this T cell receptor (beta chain) was determined in a study of cytomegalovirus exposure and HLA in healthy donors. Though probably carrying unrecorded immune exposures, donors were nominally healthy at sampling. This CDR3 is built from 14 residues. CDR1 is SGHTA and CDR2 is FQGNSA in the germline V gene. The V end was cut by 5 bases, the J end by 5 bases, with 15 bases between. Whole-study findings and limits: Among the CMV-associated chains, three were confirmed in vitro as specific for CMV antigens. Another analysis was done later, and it associated 17,000 or so TCR beta sequences with HLA alleles at 0.05 false discovery rate. Later on, an analysis found that several of the most significant clusters appeared to be linked to common viral pathogens, which included parvovirus B19.

Points on this clone: Its antigen is not identified.

PCR amplification relied on 60 Vbeta primers (plus 13 Jbeta primers). Using immunoSEQ multiplex PCR, the repertoire was profiled, and TCRdb retains in-frame clones only, with some absent. The sample has 98,000 or so clones, over 75% seen once. The chain combines TRBV7-2 with TRBJ1-1, with TRBD1 as a possible D gene (5 bases). The sample was PBMCs. The source is a man in his sixties in good health and CMV-seropositive. This CDR3 reads CASSPPRGGTEAFF. DNA of the CDR3: TGTGCCAGCAGCCCCCCTAGGGGAGGGACTGAAGCTTTCTTT.